Each of the 27 T cell receptor beta chains below was sequenced from the same sample in a study of blood T cells in healthy people across ages. Alongside a J-beta primer mix, a sample-barcoded 5' primer served in a second PCR lasting about 7 to 12 cycles. A single record per CDR3 protein comes from TCRdb applying MiXCR to the 5' RACE reads. The table includes about 1,400,000 distinct CDR3 sequences, approximately 59% detected once. The sequenced material came from blood. Receptors were obtained from a man aged 18 to 35 in good health.

J is TRBJ1-5 and V is TRBV6-1; D possibly corresponds to TRBD1 (6 bases). This CDR3 is 16 amino acids long. V dropped 0 bases and J dropped 4 bases, with 13 bases sitting between them. Germline CDR1 MNHNS, CDR2 SASEGT. The CDR3 region is CASSEAIWTANQPQHF. CDR3 in DNA: TGTGCCAGCAGTGAAGCGATTTGGACAGCTAATCAGCCCCAGCATTTT.

The V gene is TRBV9, the J gene TRBJ1-1, with unresolved D. Germline lookup yields CDR1 SGDLS and CDR2 YYNGEE. V lost 0 bases to trimming and J lost 4 bases, with 10 bases between them. CDR3 length: 14 residues. CDR3 DNA: TGTGCCAGCAGCGTAGCTGCATGGGGCACTGAAGCTTTCTTT. Residues: CASSVAAWGTEAFF.

This chain connects TRBV6-1 to TRBJ2-7, with a possible D match to TRBD1 (6 bases). This CDR3 spans 15 amino acids. Per germline, CDR1 MNHNS and CDR2 SASEGT. V lost 6 bases, J lost 6 bases, and 21 bases lay in between. The CDR3 reads CASRSGENFGFEQYF. The CDR3 bases are TGTGCCAGCAGATCAGGGGAAAACTTCGGGTTCGAGCAGTACTTC.

This sequence joins TRBV20-1 and TRBJ2-5, with TRBD1 as a possible D gene (6 bases). Germline CDR1 DFQATT, CDR2 SNEGSKA (reference sequence). V dropped 0 bases and J dropped 4 bases, with 15 bases sitting between them. The CDR3 consists of 15 residues. CDR3 bases: TGCAGTGCTAGAGATTTGGCAGGGGTGGCAGAGACCCAGTACTTC. This codes for CSARDLAGVAETQYF.

In its sample, this clonotype was seen many times. The chain combines TRBV6-5 with TRBJ1-1; tentatively, D is TRBD1 (5 bases). This CDR3 contains 12 residues. V was shortened by 0 bases and J by 9 bases, with 8 bases between the two germline ends. Germline CDR1 is MNHEY and CDR2 is SVGAGI. CDR3 region: CASSYSGQKAFF. CDR3 nucleotide sequence: TGTGCCAGCAGTTACTCCGGACAAAAAGCTTTCTTT.

The chain has TRBV7-8 and TRBJ2-7; 11 positions agree with TRBD2. CDR1 and CDR2 from the germline V gene are SGHVS and FQNEAQ. This CDR3 region has 17 residues. V was clipped by 1 base and J by 6 bases; unmatched bases: 11. In DNA, the CDR3 is TGTGCCAGCAGCTTAGACGGAGGACTAGCGGGCCTTCCCGAGCAGTACTTC. As protein: CASSLDGGLAGLPEQYF.

The chain carries TRBV7-9 and TRBJ2-7; D may be TRBD1 or TRBD2 (5 bases each). CDR3 length: 12 amino acids. Germline CDR1 is SEHNR and CDR2 is FQNEAQ (reference sequence). V lost 5 bases to trimming and J lost 12 bases, with 17 bases between them. CDR3 residues: CASSPDSGTPYF. The CDR3 DNA reads TGTGCCAGCAGCCCGGACTCAGGGACCCCGTACTTC.

The CDR3 DNA reads as TGTGCCACCAGAGCAGGGGAGATCATCGAGCAGTTCTTC. This translates into CATRAGEIIEQFF. V and J are TRBV6-2 or TRBV6-3 and TRBJ2-1, with a possible D match to TRBD1 (6 bases). V was pared by 10 bases and J by 10 bases, with 20 bases between. CDR1 is MNHEY, CDR2 SVGEGT, per germline. This CDR3 is built from 13 residues.

This chain joins TRBV7-2 and TRBJ2-5, with TRBD2 identical over 7 bases. The end of the DNA is better explained by TRBJ2-7, so the J call may be wrong. CDR1 and CDR2 (germline): SGHTA, FQGNSA. CDR3 size: 14 residues. CDR3 nucleotide sequence: TGTGCCAGCGGCGAGGGAGGGAAGGGATACGAGCAGTACTTC. This sequence encodes CASGEGGKGYEQYF.

V usage is TRBV5-1 and J usage is TRBJ1-1; TRBD1 is a possible D gene (5 bases). The germline CDR1 and CDR2 sequences are SGHRS and YFSETQ. V gave up 3 bases and J gave up 5 bases, with 14 bases separating them. The CDR3 totals 14 residues. CDR3 sequence: CASSSRGGETEAFF. Written as DNA, the CDR3 is TGCGCCAGCAGCTCACGTGGGGGAGAGACTGAAGCTTTCTTT.

The table lists this clonotype with a count of one. CDR3 in DNA: TGCAGTGCTAGGGATTACAGCCTGACCTATGGCTACACCTTC. Protein: CSARDYSLTYGYTF. The chain recombines TRBV20-1 with TRBJ1-2; D is undetermined. The CDR3 runs 14 residues. The germline V gene encodes CDR1 DFQATT and CDR2 SNEGSKA (reference sequence). V lost 3 bases to trimming and J lost 4 bases, with 15 bases between them.

This clonotype was picked up a small number of times. This rearrangement joins TRBV7-2 to TRBJ2-3, with D tentatively TRBD1 (6 bases). In germline, CDR1 is SGHTA, CDR2 FQGNSA. This CDR3 has 16 amino acids. Trimming removed 6 bases at V and 2 bases at J, with 18 bases between. CDR3 sequence (DNA): TGTGCCAGCAGGCCTCTGGCAGGGGCGTCCACAGATACGCAGTATTTT. Its translation: CASRPLAGASTDTQYF.

Comment on this clonotype: Its ends do not fully match the called genes, so a read error is possible. The chain recombines TRBV5-1 with TRBJ2-7; 13 bases agree with TRBD2. Germline CDR1 reads SGHRS; CDR2 reads YFSETQ. The CDR3 is made up of 17 amino acids. This chain's CDR3 is CASSGTSGRVPGDERYF. CDR3 coding DNA: TGCGCCAGCAGCGGTACTAGCGGGAGGGTCCCAGGCGACGAGCGGTACTTC. The whole variable domain, remainder taken from reference TRBV5-1 and TRBJ2-7, is KAGVTQTPRYLIKTRGQQVTLSCSPISGHRSVSWYQQTPGQGLQFLFEYFSETQRNKGNFPGRFSGRQFSNSRSEMNVSTLELGDSALYLCASSGTSGRVPGDERYFGPGTRLTVT.

The chain employs TRBV18 and TRBJ1-5; D is undetermined. This CDR3 comprises 13 residues. V lost 2 bases and J lost 9, with 11 bases in between. Germline loops: CDR1 KGHSH, CDR2 LQKENI. The CDR3 sequence: CASSPSPGGPQHF. The CDR3 DNA reads TGTGCCAGCTCACCATCTCCTGGTGGGCCCCAGCATTTT.

This rearrangement joins TRBV24-1 to TRBJ2-1, with D possibly TRBD2 on 5 matching bases. Trimming took off 10 bases at V and 1 base at J, with 28 bases between the two ends. The CDR3 is 19 residues long. The germline V gene encodes CDR1 KGHDR and CDR2 SFDVKD. CDR3 bases: TGTGCCACGTACCCGATGAAATGGGTCCTCTCGGGGTCCTACAATGAGCAGTTCTTC. Translating gives CATYPMKWVLSGSYNEQFF.

J is TRBJ1-2 and V is TRBV7-2; 7 bases are shared with TRBD1. CDR3 length equals 16 residues. Germline CDR1 reads SGHTA; CDR2 reads FQGNSA. Trimming took 2 bases from V and 8 from J; bases not matched to a gene: 14. As DNA, the CDR3 is TGTGCCAGCAGCTTAATTCAAGGGGGCGCGGGCAAAGGCTACACCTTC. Protein product: CASSLIQGGAGKGYTF.

In its sample, this clonotype was seen once. This sequence joins TRBV3-1 and TRBJ2-2; D ambiguous. Germline lookup yields CDR1 LGHDT and CDR2 YNNKEL (reference sequence). V lost 4 bases and J lost 4, with 13 bases in between. The CDR3 is 15 amino acids. CDR3 nucleotide sequence: TGTGCCAGCAGCCGATGGGAAGGACGCACCGGGGAGCTGTTTTTT. As protein: CASSRWEGRTGELFF.

This clonotype appeared a few times. V is TRBV3-1 and J is TRBJ1-1; a possible D gene is TRBD1 (5 bases). The CDR3 sequence is 12 residues long. CDR1 is LGHDT, CDR2 YNNKEL, per germline (reference sequence). Trimming cost V 7 bases and J 3 bases, with 9 bases left between them. CDR3 sequence: CASTLGDTEAFF. The CDR3 coding sequence is TGTGCCAGCACCTTGGGGGACACTGAAGCTTTCTTT.

The genes are TRBV3-1 and TRBJ2-7; D not resolved. V shed 0 bases and J shed 3 bases, with 9 bases lying between them. The CDR3 covers 14 residues. The V gene's germline CDR1 is LGHDT and CDR2 YNNKEL (reference sequence). The CDR3 protein is CASSQDLEYYEQYF. CDR3 sequence (DNA): TGTGCCAGCAGCCAAGATCTAGAGTACTACGAGCAGTACTTC.

The rearrangement uses TRBV6-5 and TRBJ2-3, with 11 bases matching TRBD2. The CDR3 contains 14 residues. The V and J ends lost 6 bases and 8 bases, in that order; junction bases with no gene match: 7. Germline-derived CDR1 and CDR2 are MNHEY and SVGAGI. The DNA for the CDR3 is TGTGCCAGCAGCACCGGGACTAGCGGCGGTACGCAGTATTTT. This sequence encodes CASSTGTSGGTQYF.

This clonotype was recorded only once. CDR3: CASKDLPTNTQYF. The CDR3, as DNA: TGTGCCAGCAAAGACCTTCCTACAAATACGCAGTATTTT. The V call is TRBV7-8, the J call TRBJ2-3; D is unclear. Germline CDR1 and CDR2: SGHVS and FQNEAQ. Trimming removed 7 bases at V and 7 bases at J, with 15 bases between. The CDR3 has 13 amino acids. The entire variable domain, with the rest obtained from reference TRBV7-8 and TRBJ2-3, is as follows: GAGVSQSPRYKVAKRGQDVALRCDPISGHVSLFWYQQALGQGPEFLTYFQNEAQLDKSGLPSDRFFAERPEGSVSTLKIQRTQQEDSAVYLCASKDLPTNTQYFGPGTRLTVL.

The V call is TRBV7-2, the J call TRBJ1-2; TRBD1 aligns across 9 bases. V trimming: 7 bases; J trimming: 6 bases; junction bases outside the gene matches: 15. The CDR3 loop spans 16 amino acids. The germline V gene encodes CDR1 SGHTA and CDR2 FQGNSA. Written as DNA, the CDR3 is TGTGCCAGCAACTCCCGGGACAGGGTTGTCCCCCATGGCTACACCTTC. As protein: CASNSRDRVVPHGYTF.

This chain links TRBV25-1 with TRBJ2-1; 11 nucleotides match TRBD2. The J call may not be correct, given that the DNA end is closer to TRBJ2-7. The CDR3 extends over 15 amino acids. Looked up from germline, CDR1 is MGHDK and CDR2 is SYGVNS. CDR3 DNA sequence: TGTGCCAGCAGTGAGCTAGCGGGAGGCTACAATGAGCAGTACTTC. Protein sequence: CASSELAGGYNEQYF.

The rearrangement joins TRBV3-1 to TRBJ1-4; D gene ambiguous. CDR1 and CDR2 from the germline V gene are LGHDT and YNNKEL (reference sequence). Trimming left V 4 bases short and J 4 bases short, with 22 bases between. The CDR3 sequence is 18 residues long. The CDR3 sequence is CASSLFLDPAGGNEKLFF. Written as DNA, the CDR3 is TGTGCCAGCAGCCTTTTTTTAGACCCAGCCGGAGGTAATGAAAAACTGTTTTTT.

This chain connects TRBV10-3 to TRBJ2-4, with D possibly TRBD1 on 6 matching bases. The J call may be incorrect, as the DNA end agrees better with TRBJ2-5. CDR1 is ENHRY and CDR2 is SYGVKD in the germline V gene. The CDR3 contains 15 residues. The CDR3 region is CATRGDTSTEETQYF. CDR3 in DNA: TGTGCCACGAGAGGGGACACAAGCACGGAAGAGACCCAGTACTTC.

This clonotype has more than one count but fewer than ten. This chain joins TRBV3-1 and TRBJ2-1, with TRBD2 matching 9 bases. This CDR3 is 15 amino acids long. V shed 4 bases, J shed 4 bases, and the junction held 5 bases outside the gene matches. From germline, CDR1 is LGHDT and CDR2 YNNKEL (reference sequence). This CDR3 is CASSPTTSGYNEQFF. The CDR3 region has the DNA TGTGCCAGCAGCCCAACGACTAGCGGATACAATGAGCAGTTCTTC.

The chain joins TRBV12-3 or TRBV12-4 to TRBJ2-1, with D tentatively TRBD1 (6 bases). The better agreement between TRBJ2-7 and the DNA end casts doubt on the J call. This CDR3 is 14 amino acids long. As DNA, the CDR3 is TGTGCCAGCGGCGAGACAGGCTCCTACAATGAGCAGTACTTC. It translates to CASGETGSYNEQYF.